These 26 T cell receptor beta chains were all obtained from the same sample, sequenced in a study of neurological immune-mediated disorders. One entry per CDR3 protein, called by TCRdb with MiXCR from the 5' RACE reads. The table lists around 25,000 distinct CDR3 sequences, about 2.6% of them singletons. Sequenced: PBMCs. Receptor source: a woman aged 45-65 years with multiple sclerosis.

This clonotype was counted many times. The chain links TRBV24-1 to TRBJ2-1; 9 bases align to TRBD1. The junction had 5 bases not matched to a gene; V was cut back by 5 bases and J by 4 bases. CDR1 and CDR2 (germline): KGHDR, SFDVKD. The CDR3 contains 15 residues. This CDR3 is CATSGGGTGYNEQFF. DNA of the CDR3: TGTGCCACCAGTGGAGGAGGGACAGGGTACAATGAGCAGTTCTTC.

This clonotype was detected many times. The junction departs from germline at one end; a sequencing error may be responsible. The CDR3: CASNTGAKEKLFF. The CDR3 nucleotides are TGTGCCAGCAACACGGGGGCTAAGGAAAAACTGTTTTTT. The chain recombines TRBV7-9 with TRBJ1-4; D perhaps matches TRBD1 (6 bases). The CDR3 spans 13 residues. Germline CDR1 SEHNR, CDR2 FQNEAQ (reference sequence).

This clonotype has ten or more counts. The rearrangement joins TRBV6-5 to TRBJ1-1, with D perhaps TRBD1 (5 bases). CDR3 length equals 14 residues. Trimming took 3 bases from V and 5 from J, leaving 13 bases between them. From germline, CDR1 is MNHEY and CDR2 SVGAGI. Written as DNA, the CDR3 is TGTGCCAGCAGTTATTGGTCGGGGGAGACTGAAGCTTTCTTT. Translated, it gives CASSYWSGETEAFF.

There are many counts of this clonotype. The rearrangement joins TRBV27 to TRBJ1-2, with D possibly matching TRBD1 (6 bases). Looked up from germline, CDR1 is MNHEY and CDR2 is SMNVEV (reference sequence). The CDR3 runs to 17 residues. The ends were cut back, 10 bases at V and 1 base at J, with 25 bases in the middle. Here the CDR3 reads CATTGSLGPGVNYGYTF. The CDR3 DNA sequence: TGTGCCACGACTGGGTCCTTGGGGCCAGGGGTTAACTATGGCTACACCTTC.

This chain joins TRBV3-1 and TRBJ2-7, with D uncertain. This CDR3 contains 15 residues. Trimming removed 2 bases from V and 0 bases from J, with 11 bases in between. Germline V gene data show CDR1 as LGHDT and CDR2 as YNNKEL (reference sequence). CDR3 protein: CASSQKWPYSYEQYF. The CDR3 nucleotides read TGTGCCAGCAGCCAAAAGTGGCCTTACTCCTACGAGCAGTACTTC.

This clonotype was picked up many times. The chain has TRBV5-4 and TRBJ1-1, with TRBD1 matching 7 bases. Looked up from germline, CDR1 is SGHNT and CDR2 is YYREEE (reference sequence). The CDR3 runs 14 residues. The V and J ends lost 3 bases and 4 bases, in that order; junction bases with no gene match: 6. The CDR3 region is CASSSTGVATEAFF. The DNA of the CDR3 is TGTGCCAGCAGCTCCACAGGGGTGGCCACTGAAGCTTTCTTT. The whole variable domain, remainder taken from reference TRBV5-4 and TRBJ1-1, is ETGVTQSPTHLIKTRGQQVTLRCSSQSGHNTVSWYQQALGQGPQFIFQYYREEENGRGNFPPRFSGLQFPNYSSELNVNALELDDSALYLCASSSTGVATEAFFGQGTRLTVV.

This clonotype has a count of ten or more. The chain has TRBV20-1 and TRBJ2-5; D is uncertain. V shed 3 bases and J shed 4 bases, with 9 bases lying between them. In germline, CDR1 is DFQATT, CDR2 SNEGSKA (reference sequence). This CDR3 is built from 12 residues. The CDR3 spells CSARSLTETQYF. DNA of the CDR3: TGCAGTGCTAGGAGTCTTACAGAGACCCAGTACTTC.

At least ten counts were recorded for this clonotype. The J gene is TRBJ1-1, the V gene TRBV14; no definite D call. Per germline, CDR1 SGHDN and CDR2 FVKESK. The CDR3 runs 13 residues. Trimming left V 2 bases short and J 1 base short, with 5 bases between. The CDR3 spells CASSQYKNTEAFF. The CDR3, as DNA: TGTGCCAGCAGCCAATACAAGAACACTGAAGCTTTCTTT.

This clonotype was recorded at least ten times. The J gene is TRBJ2-1, the V gene TRBV10-3; 9 positions match TRBD1. The CDR3 has 14 amino acids. The V and J ends lost 0 bases and 6 bases, in that order; junction bases with no gene match: 0. The V gene's germline CDR1 is ENHRY and CDR2 SYGVKD. CDR3 sequence (DNA): TGTGCCATCAGTGAGTCGGACAGGGGCAATGAGCAGTTCTTC. It specifies CAISESDRGNEQFF.

This clonotype was recorded many times. The chain has TRBV20-1 and TRBJ1-1; D perhaps matches TRBD1 (6 bases). This CDR3 region has 13 residues. CDR1 and CDR2 from the germline V gene are DFQATT and SNEGSKA (reference sequence). V lost 3 bases, J lost 5 bases, and 13 bases lay in between. The CDR3 nucleotides read TGCAGTGCTAGTTTACAGGGAGGAACTGAAGCTTTCTTT. This sequence encodes CSASLQGGTEAFF.

The V call is TRBV10-3, the J call TRBJ2-7; 11 bases are a match to TRBD1. Germline trimming cut 5 bases from V and 7 bases from J; bases unmatched to any gene: 7. Germline V gives CDR1 ENHRY, CDR2 SYGVKD. This CDR3 spans 14 amino acids. The CDR3 DNA is TGTGCCATCAGTTTGGGACAGGGGGTGTGGGAGCAGTACTTC. This sequence encodes CAISLGQGVWEQYF.

This clonotype occurred many times. The J gene is TRBJ2-1, the V gene TRBV24-1; 12 bases line up with TRBD2. V trimming: 9 bases; J trimming: 0 bases; junction bases outside the gene matches: 11. The CDR3 extends over 18 amino acids. The germline gives CDR1 KGHDR, CDR2 SFDVKD. The CDR3 nucleotides are TGTGCCACCTCCAGTTCACTAGCGGGAGGTTTCTCCTACAATGAGCAGTTCTTC. It encodes CATSSSLAGGFSYNEQFF.

This clonotype was seen at least ten times. This chain links TRBV5-1 with TRBJ1-2; maybe TRBD1 (5 bases). This CDR3 contains 16 residues. Germline CDR1 SGHRS, CDR2 YFSETQ. The germline V and J ends were trimmed by 3 bases and 7 bases, with 22 bases remaining between them. The CDR3 DNA reads TGCGCCAGCAGCTCGAATGGAGGGGCGACCCTTTTTGGCTACACCTTC. Protein: CASSSNGGATLFGYTF.

This clonotype was seen at least ten times. The chain uses TRBV18 and TRBJ1-5; D gene ambiguous. The germline V gene encodes CDR1 KGHSH and CDR2 LQKENI. This CDR3 is 14 amino acids long. V lost 4 bases and J 1 base, leaving 8 bases between the germline ends. CDR3 sequence: CASSREQSNQPQHF. The DNA for the CDR3 is TGTGCCAGCTCACGGGAACAGAGCAATCAGCCCCAGCATTTT.

At least ten counts were recorded for this clonotype. This chain connects TRBV5-1 to TRBJ1-6, with D possibly matching TRBD1 (5 bases). V dropped 4 bases and J dropped 7 bases, with 15 bases sitting between them. Germline assignment: CDR1 SGHRS and CDR2 YFSETQ. This CDR3 comprises 15 residues. CDR3 protein: CASSALGQGNSPLHF. The CDR3, as DNA: TGCGCCAGCAGCGCCCTAGGGCAGGGAAATTCACCCCTCCACTTT.

There are many counts of this clonotype. This rearrangement joins TRBV15 to TRBJ2-5; D remains unclear. CDR1 and CDR2 (germline): LNHNV, YYDKDF (reference sequence). The length of the CDR3 is 15 residues. The ends were cut back, 0 bases at V and 3 bases at J, with 11 bases in the middle. CDR3 residues: CATSRDLVSEETQYF. For the CDR3, the DNA is TGTGCCACCAGCAGAGATCTGGTCAGTGAAGAGACCCAGTACTTC.

Many counts were recorded for this clonotype. The chain joins TRBV29-1 to TRBJ2-1, with 7 bases aligning to TRBD2. Germline V gene sequence: CDR1 SQVTM, CDR2 ANQGSEA. Germline trimming cut 7 bases from V and 10 bases from J; bases unmatched to any gene: 10. The CDR3 totals 12 residues. CDR3 coding DNA: TGCAGCGCTAGGGTGCGGGGGAAGGAGCAGTTCTTC. The encoded protein is CSARVRGKEQFF.

This clonotype was counted ten times or more. A much larger clone lies a single base off, so this may be a read error. J is TRBJ1-1 and V is TRBV20-1; D not resolved. CDR1 is DFQATT, CDR2 SNEGSKA, per germline (reference sequence). The V gene lost 6 bases and the J gene lost 0 bases, with 8 bases spanning the gap. This CDR3 has 12 amino acids. The CDR3 bases are TGCAGTGCCCTTAGATTGAACACTGAAGCTTTCTTT. It yields the protein CSALRLNTEAFF.

This clonotype was detected many times. In nucleotides, the CDR3 is TGTGCCAGCAGTTTTCTAATGAACACTGAAGCTTTCTTT. Translating it yields CASSFLMNTEAFF. The chain links TRBV12-3 or TRBV12-4 to TRBJ1-1; the D is unclear. The CDR3 has 13 amino acids. Trimming shortened V by 3 bases and J by 0 bases, and 5 bases separated the two germline ends.

Ten or more counts support this clonotype. The chain couples TRBV2 to TRBJ1-1, with 11 positions matching TRBD1. CDR3 length: 15 residues. Trimming at V came to 5 bases and at J to 4 bases, leaving 6 bases not matched to a gene. Per the germline V gene, CDR1 is SNHLY and CDR2 is FYNNEI. CDR3 in DNA: TGTGCCAGCAGTTGGACAGGGGGCGGGAGCACTGAAGCTTTCTTT. It yields the protein CASSWTGGGSTEAFF.

This clonotype was counted many times. The chain links TRBV7-3 to TRBJ2-1, with 13 bases that match TRBD2. J gave up 16 bases and V 5 bases, and 14 bases lay outside the gene matches. The germline gives CDR1 SGHTA, CDR2 FQGTGA. The CDR3 contains 15 residues. CDR3 region: CASSLDGTSGEHRFF. Written as DNA, the CDR3 is TGTGCCAGCAGCCTCGACGGGACTAGCGGGGAACATCGTTTCTTC.

Ten or more counts support this clonotype. The V gene is TRBV5-1, the J gene TRBJ2-7; 13 bases fit TRBD2. Trimming cost V 0 bases and J 5 bases; bases outside gene matches: 2. The length of the CDR3 is 15 residues. Germline V gene sequence: CDR1 SGHRS, CDR2 YFSETQ. The CDR3 reads CASSLGTSGSHEQYF. Here the CDR3 DNA reads TGCGCCAGCAGCTTGGGGACTAGCGGGAGCCACGAGCAGTACTTC.

This clonotype was observed many times. V usage is TRBV20-1 and J usage is TRBJ1-2; 10 nucleotides align to TRBD1. V lost 2 bases and J lost 2; bases outside the gene matches: 2. The germline V gene has CDR1 DFQATT and CDR2 SNEGSKA (reference sequence). CDR3 length: 14 residues. This chain's CDR3 is CSARLGQGNYGYTF. CDR3 coding DNA: TGCAGTGCTAGATTGGGACAGGGGAACTATGGCTACACCTTC.

This clonotype occurred many times. V and J are TRBV3-1 and TRBJ2-5, with D possibly being TRBD2 (6 bases). CDR1 LGHDT and CDR2 YNNKEL come from the germline V gene (reference sequence). The V end lost 3 bases, the J end lost 2 bases, and 13 bases lay between the germline ends. This CDR3 is 15 amino acids long. The CDR3 loop reads CASSQTVLAQETQYF. The CDR3 DNA sequence: TGTGCCAGCAGCCAGACCGTACTAGCTCAAGAGACCCAGTACTTC.

The rearrangement joins TRBV20-1 to TRBJ1-6, with TRBD1 as a possible D gene (6 bases). CDR3 length equals 14 residues. In germline, CDR1 is DFQATT, CDR2 SNEGSKA (reference sequence). Trimming took 3 bases from V and 10 from J, leaving 16 bases between them. In nucleotides, the CDR3 is TGCAGTGCTAGCGGTGGGGGACAAGGATCACCCCTCCACTTT. It translates to CSASGGGQGSPLHF.

This clonotype was seen many times. The chain carries TRBV7-2 and TRBJ2-5; no definite D call. CDR1 is SGHTA, CDR2 FQGNSA, per germline. V was cut by 4 bases and J by 4 bases, with 10 bases left in between. CDR3 length equals 13 residues. The CDR3 region has the DNA TGTGCCAGCAGCTCTAGGGTCAGAGAGACCCAGTACTTC. This translates into CASSSRVRETQYF.